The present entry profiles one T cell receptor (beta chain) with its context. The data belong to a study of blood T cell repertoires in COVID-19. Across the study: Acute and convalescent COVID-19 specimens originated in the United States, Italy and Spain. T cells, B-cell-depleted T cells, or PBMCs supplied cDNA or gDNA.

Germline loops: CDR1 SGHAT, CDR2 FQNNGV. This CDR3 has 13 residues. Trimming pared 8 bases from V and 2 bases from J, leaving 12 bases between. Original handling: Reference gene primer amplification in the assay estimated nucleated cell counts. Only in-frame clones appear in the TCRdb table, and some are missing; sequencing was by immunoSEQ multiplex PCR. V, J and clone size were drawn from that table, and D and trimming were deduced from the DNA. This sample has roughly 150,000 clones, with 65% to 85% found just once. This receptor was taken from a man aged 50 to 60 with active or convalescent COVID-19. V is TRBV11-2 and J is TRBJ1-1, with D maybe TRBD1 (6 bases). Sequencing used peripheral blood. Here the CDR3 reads CASSRGANTEAFF. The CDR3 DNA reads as TGTGCCAGCTCCAGGGGCGCAAACACTGAAGCTTTCTTT.